These 22 T cell receptor beta chains were sequenced from one sample in a study of blood T cells in healthy people across ages. PCR was performed a second time for roughly 7 to 11 cycles using a sample-barcoded 5' primer and a J-beta primer mix. A single record per CDR3 protein comes from TCRdb applying MiXCR to the 5' RACE reads. The table has hundreds of thousands of distinct CDR3 sequences, approximately 53% seen once. The specimen was blood. These receptor sequences come from a man aged 80 or over in good health.

About this clonotype: Just one base apart from a much larger clone, this may be a read error. The chain joins TRBV9 to TRBJ1-2; D uncertain. This CDR3 has 13 residues. Trimming left V 3 bases short and J 6 bases short, with 12 bases between. Per the germline V gene, CDR1 is SGDLS and CDR2 is YYNGEE. The CDR3 sequence is CASSGGKTDGYTF. CDR3 DNA sequence: TGTGCCAGCAGCGGAGGAAAAACGGATGGCTACACCTTC.

This clonotype was counted only a few times. V and J are TRBV11-2 and TRBJ2-4; D possibly corresponds to TRBD1 (5 bases). The tail of the sequence fits TRBJ2-5 better, so the J call may be wrong. Germline CDR1 SGHAT, CDR2 FQNNGV. The CDR3 contains 15 residues. CDR3 residues: CASSLIGDPVGTQYF. CDR3 sequence (DNA): TGTGCCAGCAGCTTAATAGGGGATCCTGTCGGGACCCAGTACTTC.

In this sample, this clonotype turned up a few times. CDR3 in DNA: TGTGCCAGCAGGCACAGGGGTGACACTGAAGCTTTCTTT. This gives the protein CASRHRGDTEAFF. The gene calls are TRBV7-9 and TRBJ1-1; 7 bases line up with TRBD1. This CDR3 has 13 amino acids. Losses at the gene ends were 6 bases for V and 3 bases for J; bases not matched to a gene: 4. Germline CDR1 reads SEHNR; CDR2 reads FQNEAQ (reference sequence).

A few counts support this clonotype. This chain joins TRBV11-3 and TRBJ2-1, with TRBD1 as a possible D gene (7 bases). Germline lookup yields CDR1 SGHNT and CDR2 YENEEA. The V end lost 4 bases, the J end lost 0 bases, and 13 bases lay between the germline ends. CDR3 length: 16 amino acids. CDR3 amino acids: CASSSGQTSSYNEQFF. The CDR3 DNA is TGTGCCAGCAGCTCGGGACAGACTAGCTCCTACAATGAGCAGTTCTTC.

The chain has TRBV7-9 and TRBJ2-7, with 9 bases aligning to TRBD2. Trimming took 6 bases from V and 4 from J; bases not matched to a gene: 16. The CDR3 has 17 amino acids. The germline CDR1 and CDR2 sequences are SEHNR and FQNEAQ (reference sequence). The CDR3 loop is CASSPIGGGRAVYEQYF. CDR3 sequence (DNA): TGTGCCAGCAGTCCCATCGGGGGCGGGAGGGCCGTGTACGAGCAGTACTTC.

Only a few counts were recorded for this clonotype. V and J are TRBV20-1 and TRBJ2-1; 12 bases align to TRBD2. V was pared by 6 bases and J by 0 bases, with 6 bases of the junction left unmatched. Germline V gene sequence: CDR1 DFQATT, CDR2 SNEGSKA (reference sequence). This CDR3 comprises 16 residues. In DNA, the CDR3 is TGCAGTGCCTGGACTAGCGGGGCGAGCTCCTACAATGAGCAGTTCTTC. It translates to CSAWTSGASSYNEQFF.

The V and J genes are TRBV9 and TRBJ2-1; TRBD2 aligns across 8 bases. With the DNA end fitting TRBJ2-7 better, the J assignment may be wrong. The CDR3 has 16 amino acids. Germline-derived CDR1 and CDR2 are SGDLS and YYNGEE. The CDR3 loop is CASSVSSGVDIYEQYF. The CDR3 DNA reads as TGTGCCAGCAGCGTAAGTAGCGGGGTAGATATCTACGAGCAGTACTTC.

The CDR3 here is CASSTRDRGVYTF. CDR3 coding DNA: TGTGCCAGCAGCACCCGGGACAGGGGGGTCTACACCTTC. The J gene is TRBJ1-2, the V gene TRBV7-2; the match to TRBD1 covers 11 bases. The length of the CDR3 is 13 residues. V lost 5 bases to trimming and J lost 10 bases; unmatched junction nucleotides: 6. CDR1 and CDR2 from the germline V gene are SGHTA and FQGNSA.

The chain carries TRBV10-3 and TRBJ1-3; weak D call: TRBD1 (6 bases). The germline V and J ends were trimmed by 6 bases and 0 bases, with 21 bases remaining between them. This CDR3 is built from 18 residues. Germline V gives CDR1 ENHRY, CDR2 SYGVKD. CDR3 sequence (DNA): TGTGCCATCAGAGGAGGACAGCAACGGCCTGACTCTGGAAACACCATATATTTT. It translates to CAIRGGQQRPDSGNTIYF.

In nucleotides, the CDR3 is TGCAGTGCTAGAGGGGACAGGGCCACCTATAATTCACCCCTCCACTTT. Translated, it gives CSARGDRATYNSPLHF. This rearrangement joins TRBV20-1 to TRBJ1-6, with 9 bases matching TRBD1. The CDR3 is 16 residues long. In germline, CDR1 is DFQATT, CDR2 SNEGSKA (reference sequence). Unmatched junction bases numbered 3, after V lost 1 base and J lost 2 bases.

The chain recombines TRBV3-1 with TRBJ1-2; TRBD1 matches 7 bases. CDR3 length: 14 amino acids. J gave up 4 bases and V 1 base, and 3 bases lay outside the gene matches. CDR1 is LGHDT and CDR2 is YNNKEL in the germline V gene (reference sequence). CDR3 nucleotides: TGTGCCAGCAGCCAAGGGGGACAGCCCTATGGCTACACCTTC. Protein: CASSQGGQPYGYTF.

This clonotype has a handful of counts. The rearrangement links TRBV28 to TRBJ2-3; D unclear. The ends were cut back, 5 bases at V and 14 bases at J, with 17 bases in the middle. Germline CDR1 reads MDHEN; CDR2 reads SYDVKM. The CDR3 has 12 residues. The CDR3 DNA sequence: TGTGCCAGCAGTCCCCCGAACAGATACGCGTATTTT. This sequence encodes CASSPPNRYAYF.

In its sample, this clonotype was seen many times. V gene TRBV20-1 combines with J gene TRBJ2-3; 8 nucleotides line up with TRBD2. The germline V gene encodes CDR1 DFQATT and CDR2 SNEGSKA (reference sequence). This CDR3 has 16 residues. V was pared by 1 base and J by 0 bases, with 6 bases of the junction left unmatched. This CDR3 reads CSARVNSGKSTDTQYF. CDR3 sequence (DNA): TGCAGTGCTAGAGTAAATAGCGGGAAAAGCACAGATACGCAGTATTTT.

Turning to this clonotype: One end of the junction does not line up with germline, which may come from a read error. The chain uses TRBV12-3 or TRBV12-4 and TRBJ2-1; 8 nucleotides align to TRBD2. Judging by the DNA end, TRBJ2-7 fits better; the J call may be wrong. The CDR3 is 15 residues long. The chain's CDR3 is CAGSPLAELLGEQYF. In nucleotides, the CDR3 is TGTGCCGGCAGTCCACTAGCGGAACTCCTTGGGGAGCAGTACTTC.

This chain joins TRBV5-1 and TRBJ2-1; 9 bases agree with TRBD2. After removal of 4 bases from V and 6 bases from J, the junction contained 8 bases not matched to a gene. The germline V gene has CDR1 SGHRS and CDR2 YFSETQ. The CDR3 runs to 15 residues. The CDR3 sequence: CASSPRRAGGNEQFF. The CDR3 bases are TGCGCCAGCAGCCCCCGACGAGCGGGAGGCAATGAGCAGTTCTTC.

The chain links TRBV20-1 to TRBJ1-5; D is undetermined. CDR1 DFQATT and CDR2 SNEGSKA come from the germline V gene (reference sequence). The V gene lost 0 bases and the J gene lost 11 bases, with 11 bases spanning the gap. CDR3 length equals 12 residues. The CDR3 region is CSARDDGGAQHF. As DNA, the CDR3 is TGCAGTGCTAGAGATGACGGTGGAGCCCAGCATTTT.

This chain uses TRBV14 with TRBJ2-6; the D is unclear. The CDR3 consists of 16 residues. Germline lookup yields CDR1 SGHDN and CDR2 FVKESK. Trimming shortened V by 3 bases and J by 0 bases, and 9 bases separated the two germline ends. CDR3 region: CASSHMTGSGANVLTF. The CDR3 region has the DNA TGTGCCAGCAGCCATATGACGGGCTCTGGGGCCAACGTCCTGACTTTC.

The chain is built from TRBV6-5 and TRBJ2-7; 7 bases match TRBD1. V lost 6 bases and J lost 5; bases outside the gene matches: 10. The germline gives CDR1 MNHEY, CDR2 SVGAGI. This CDR3 is built from 14 residues. CDR3 DNA: TGTGCCAGCAGCCGACAGGGAATGAGGGACGAGCAGTACTTC. Its protein is CASSRQGMRDEQYF.

The chain is built from TRBV30 and TRBJ1-2; the D gene is possibly TRBD1 (6 bases). The CDR3 loop spans 13 amino acids. V was trimmed by 3 bases and J by 7 bases, leaving 15 bases between them. Germline V gene sequence: CDR1 GTSNPN, CDR2 SVGIG (reference sequence). The CDR3 nucleotides are TGTGCCTGGAGGACGCAGGGGTCGGGTGGCTACACCTTC. It is translated as CAWRTQGSGGYTF.

The CDR3 DNA reads as TGTGCCAGCAGCCCCCCCGGGGGACTAGCGTATAATGAGCAGTTCTTC. Its protein is CASSPPGGLAYNEQFF. The rearrangement links TRBV7-9 to TRBJ2-1; 10 bases are shared with TRBD2. The germline V gene encodes CDR1 SEHNR and CDR2 FQNEAQ (reference sequence). J gave up 7 bases and V 5 bases, and 11 bases lay outside the gene matches. The length of the CDR3 is 16 residues.

J is TRBJ2-6 and V is TRBV6-5; possible D gene TRBD1, 5 bases. V lost 5 bases and J lost 0, with 8 bases in between. The CDR3 spans 15 residues. Germline V gene sequence: CDR1 MNHEY, CDR2 SVGAGI. CDR3 sequence: CASSGASSGANVLTF. The CDR3 nucleotides are TGTGCCAGCAGTGGGGCCAGCTCTGGGGCCAACGTCCTGACTTTC.

The rearrangement joins TRBV7-2 to TRBJ2-2; 9 bases are shared with TRBD1. Germline CDR1 SGHTA, CDR2 FQGNSA. The CDR3 length is 15 residues. Trimming cost V 0 bases and J 7 bases; bases outside gene matches: 3. DNA for the CDR3: TGTGCCAGCAGCTTAGCAACAGGGGGCAACGGGGAGCTGTTTTTT. The encoded protein is CASSLATGGNGELFF.